The clone carrying this T cell receptor (beta chain) has only one observation. Its specificity is unknown. The V gene lost 6 bases and the J gene lost 3 bases, with 12 bases spanning the gap. This CDR3 comprises 12 residues. In germline, CDR1 is DFQATT, CDR2 SNEGSKA (reference sequence). Sample-barcoded 5' priming and a J-beta primer mix drove a second PCR of roughly 6 to 12 cycles. TCRdb used MiXCR to reprocess the 5' RACE reads, holding one entry per CDR3 protein. Of around 1.5 million distinct CDR3 sequences detected, roughly 59% appear once; the ten largest clones hold over 5.5%. This sample was taken from a study of blood T cells in healthy people across ages. Samples each yielded at least 5 micrograms of total RNA. General study results and limits: More naive CD4+ cells and higher diversity were found in long-lived than in aged donors.

The sequence derives from a man younger than 35 in good health. The chain carries TRBV20-1 and TRBJ2-7; D is unclear. The specimen sequenced was blood. DNA for the CDR3: TGCAGTGCCTGGGCAAACGTCTACGAGCAGTACTTC. Protein sequence: CSAWANVYEQYF.